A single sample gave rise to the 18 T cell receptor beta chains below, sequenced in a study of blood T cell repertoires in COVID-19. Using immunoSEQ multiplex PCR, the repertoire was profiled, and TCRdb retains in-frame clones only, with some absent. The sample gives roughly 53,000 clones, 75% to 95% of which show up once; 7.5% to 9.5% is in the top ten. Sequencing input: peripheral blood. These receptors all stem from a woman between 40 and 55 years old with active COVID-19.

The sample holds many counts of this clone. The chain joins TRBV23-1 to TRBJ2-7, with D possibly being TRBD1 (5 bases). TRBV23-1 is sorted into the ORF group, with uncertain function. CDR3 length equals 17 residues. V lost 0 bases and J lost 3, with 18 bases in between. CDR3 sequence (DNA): TGCGCCAGCAGTCAATCGAGACAGTCACAGTCCCGCTACGAGCAGTACTTC. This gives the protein CASSQSRQSQSRYEQYF.

The CDR3 region is CASSLSPGQQETQYF. Written as DNA, the CDR3 is TGTGCCAGCAGCTTAAGCCCCGGACAGCAAGAGACCCAGTACTTC. The genes are TRBV7-3 and TRBJ2-5; maybe TRBD1 (6 bases). Trimming took 1 base from V and 2 from J, leaving 11 bases between them. CDR3 size: 15 residues. Germline CDR1 SGHTA, CDR2 FQGTGA. Supplemented by reference TRBV7-3 and TRBJ2-5, the full variable domain reads GAGVSQTPSNKVTEKGKYVELRCDPISGHTALYWYRQSLGQGPEFLIYFQGTGAADDSGLPNDRFFAVRPEGSVSTLKIQRTERGDSAVYLCASSLSPGQQETQYFGPGTRLLVL.

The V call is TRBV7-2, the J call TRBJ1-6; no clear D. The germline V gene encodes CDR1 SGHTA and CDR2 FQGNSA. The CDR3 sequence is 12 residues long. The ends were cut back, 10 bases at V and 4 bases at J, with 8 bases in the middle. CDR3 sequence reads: CATTGYNSPLHF. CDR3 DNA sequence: TGTGCCACTACGGGATATAATTCACCCCTCCACTTT.

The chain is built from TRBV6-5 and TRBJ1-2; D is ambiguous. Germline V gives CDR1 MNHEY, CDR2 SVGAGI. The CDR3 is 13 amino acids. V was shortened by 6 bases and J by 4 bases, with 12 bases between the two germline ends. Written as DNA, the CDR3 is TGTGCCAGCAGCCCCGAGAGGGCCTATGGCTACACCTTC. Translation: CASSPERAYGYTF.

CDR3: CASSISDRGYEQYF. The CDR3 DNA sequence: TGTGCCAGCAGTATCTCGGACAGGGGCTACGAGCAGTACTTC. The V gene is TRBV5-5, the J gene TRBJ2-7, with 9 bases that match TRBD1. Trimming at V came to 5 bases and at J to 3 bases, leaving 6 bases not matched to a gene. The CDR3 length is 14 residues. The germline CDR1 and CDR2 sequences are SGHKS and YYEKEE (reference sequence).

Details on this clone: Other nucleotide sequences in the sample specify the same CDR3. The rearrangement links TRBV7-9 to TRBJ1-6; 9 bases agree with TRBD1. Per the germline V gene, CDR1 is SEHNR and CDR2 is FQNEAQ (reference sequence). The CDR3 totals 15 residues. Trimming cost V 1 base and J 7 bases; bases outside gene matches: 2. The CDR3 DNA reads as TGTGCCAGCAGCTTAGAGGGGACAGGGAATTCACCCCTCCACTTT. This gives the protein CASSLEGTGNSPLHF.

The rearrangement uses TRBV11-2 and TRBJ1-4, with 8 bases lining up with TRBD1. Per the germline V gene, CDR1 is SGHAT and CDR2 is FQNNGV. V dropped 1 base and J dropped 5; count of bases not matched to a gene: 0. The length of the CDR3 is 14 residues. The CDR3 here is CASSLGTGNEKLFF. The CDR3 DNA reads TGTGCCAGCAGCTTAGGGACAGGGAATGAAAAACTGTTTTTT. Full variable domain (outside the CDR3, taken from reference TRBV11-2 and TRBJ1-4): EAGVAQSPRYKIIEKRQSVAFWCNPISGHATLYWYQQILGQGPKLLIQFQNNGVVDDSQLPKDRFSAERLKGVDSTLKIQPAKLEDSAVYLCASSLGTGNEKLFFGSGTQLSVL.

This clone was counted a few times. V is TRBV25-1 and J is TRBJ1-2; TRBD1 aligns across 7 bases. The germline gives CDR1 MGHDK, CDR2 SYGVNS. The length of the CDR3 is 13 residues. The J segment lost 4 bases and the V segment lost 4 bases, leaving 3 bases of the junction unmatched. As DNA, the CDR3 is TGTGCCAGCAGTGGAGGACAGGCCTATGGCTACACCTTC. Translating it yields CASSGGQAYGYTF.

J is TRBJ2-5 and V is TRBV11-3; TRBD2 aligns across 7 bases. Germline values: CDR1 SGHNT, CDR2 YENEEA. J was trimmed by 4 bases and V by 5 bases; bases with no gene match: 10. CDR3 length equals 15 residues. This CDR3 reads CASSRYSGGGETQYF. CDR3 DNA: TGTGCCAGCAGCCGATACTCGGGGGGTGGAGAGACCCAGTACTTC.

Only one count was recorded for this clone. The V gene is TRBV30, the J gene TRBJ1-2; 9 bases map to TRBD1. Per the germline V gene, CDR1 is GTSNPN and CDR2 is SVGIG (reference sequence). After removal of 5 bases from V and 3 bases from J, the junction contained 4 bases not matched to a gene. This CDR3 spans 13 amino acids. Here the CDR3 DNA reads TGTGCCTGGCGGGGACAGGGAGACTATGGCTACACCTTC. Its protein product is CAWRGQGDYGYTF.

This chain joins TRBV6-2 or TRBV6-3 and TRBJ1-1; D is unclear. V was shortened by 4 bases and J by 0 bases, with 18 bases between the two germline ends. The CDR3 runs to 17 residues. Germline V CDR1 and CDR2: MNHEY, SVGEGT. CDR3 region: CASSFAFLRGMNTEAFF. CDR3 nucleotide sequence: TGTGCCAGCAGTTTTGCTTTTCTCAGAGGGATGAACACTGAAGCTTTCTTT.

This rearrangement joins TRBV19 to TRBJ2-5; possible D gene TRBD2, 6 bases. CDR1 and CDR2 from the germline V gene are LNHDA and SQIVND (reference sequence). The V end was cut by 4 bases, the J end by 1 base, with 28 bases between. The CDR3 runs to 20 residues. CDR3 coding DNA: TGTGCCAGTAGTAACCACCCAAAGGGGAGGAGGACCGACCTCCAAGAGACCCAGTACTTC. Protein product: CASSNHPKGRRTDLQETQYF.

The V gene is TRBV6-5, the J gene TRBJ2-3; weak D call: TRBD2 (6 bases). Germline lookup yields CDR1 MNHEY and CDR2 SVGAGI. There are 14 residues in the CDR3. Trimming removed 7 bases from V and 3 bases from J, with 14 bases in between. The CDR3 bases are TGTGCCAGCAAGGAGGGTGGGGGAACAGATACGCAGTATTTT. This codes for CASKEGGGTDTQYF.

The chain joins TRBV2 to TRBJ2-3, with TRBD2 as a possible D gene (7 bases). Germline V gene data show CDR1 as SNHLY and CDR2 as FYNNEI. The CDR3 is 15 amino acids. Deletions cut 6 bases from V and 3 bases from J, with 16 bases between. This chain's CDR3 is CASRAGAFKTDTQYF. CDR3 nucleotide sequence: TGTGCCAGCAGGGCGGGGGCGTTTAAAACAGATACGCAGTATTTT.

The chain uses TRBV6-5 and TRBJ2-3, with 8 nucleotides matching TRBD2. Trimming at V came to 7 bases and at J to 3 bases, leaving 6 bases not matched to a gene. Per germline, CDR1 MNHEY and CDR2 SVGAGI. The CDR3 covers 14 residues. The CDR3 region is CASKGLASTDTQYF. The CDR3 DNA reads TGTGCCAGCAAAGGACTAGCTTCGACAGATACGCAGTATTTT.

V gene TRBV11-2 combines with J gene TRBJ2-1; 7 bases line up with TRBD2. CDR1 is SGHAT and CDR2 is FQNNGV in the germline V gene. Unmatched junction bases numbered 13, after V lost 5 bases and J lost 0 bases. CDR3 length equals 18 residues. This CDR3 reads CASSPLGRSGTSYNEQFF. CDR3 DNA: TGTGCCAGCAGCCCATTGGGGCGAAGCGGGACCTCCTACAATGAGCAGTTCTTC.

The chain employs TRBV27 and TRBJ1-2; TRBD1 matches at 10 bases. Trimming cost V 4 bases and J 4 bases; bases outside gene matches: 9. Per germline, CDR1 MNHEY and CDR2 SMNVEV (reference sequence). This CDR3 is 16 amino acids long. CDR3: CASSYIGDRGGYGYTF. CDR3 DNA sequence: TGTGCCAGCAGTTACATAGGGGACAGGGGAGGCTATGGCTACACCTTC.

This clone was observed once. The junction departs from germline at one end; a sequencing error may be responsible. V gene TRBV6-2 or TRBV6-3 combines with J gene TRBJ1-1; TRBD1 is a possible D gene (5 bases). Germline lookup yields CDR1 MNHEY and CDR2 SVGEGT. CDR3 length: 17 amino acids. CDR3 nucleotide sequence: TGTGCCAGCAGTTTCCTACGCTTGCCGCGGGGGAACCCTGAAGCTTTCTTT. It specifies CASSFLRLPRGNPEAFF.